What follows is one T cell receptor beta chain and its context. Its specificity is not known. This entry is derived from a study of cytomegalovirus exposure and HLA in healthy donors. Study-level results: Some V segments, TRBV6-2 and TRBV6-3 among them, were indistinguishable and were therefore excluded. In vitro assays verified that a few CMV-associated chains recognized CMV antigens specifically. A later analysis linked 15,000 to 20,000 TCR beta sequences to HLA alleles at 0.05 false discovery rate.

Amplification used 60 Vbeta primers and 13 Jbeta primers. Assay used: immunoSEQ multiplex PCR; TCRdb lists only in-frame clones, some missing. Of about 120,000 clones in the sample, approximately 72% were seen once. The CDR3 runs to 14 residues. Trimming took 8 bases from V and 4 from J, leaving 16 bases between them. The germline V gene has CDR1 MGHDK and CDR2 SYGVNS. The chain joins TRBV25-1 to TRBJ2-3; perhaps TRBD2 as D (5 bases). The TCR was taken from a woman aged 40 to 50 in good health and CMV-seropositive. Sequencing was performed on PBMCs. Here the CDR3 DNA reads TGTGCCAGCCAGCCCGCGACTACGGCAGATACGCAGTATTTT. It translates to CASQPATTADTQYF. Full variable domain (rest looked up from reference TRBV25-1 and TRBJ2-3): EADIYQTPRYLVIGTGKKITLECSQTMGHDKMYWYQQDPGMELHLIHYSYGVNSTEKGDLSSESTVSRIRTEHFPLTLESARPSHTSQYLCASQPATTADTQYFGPGTRLTVL.